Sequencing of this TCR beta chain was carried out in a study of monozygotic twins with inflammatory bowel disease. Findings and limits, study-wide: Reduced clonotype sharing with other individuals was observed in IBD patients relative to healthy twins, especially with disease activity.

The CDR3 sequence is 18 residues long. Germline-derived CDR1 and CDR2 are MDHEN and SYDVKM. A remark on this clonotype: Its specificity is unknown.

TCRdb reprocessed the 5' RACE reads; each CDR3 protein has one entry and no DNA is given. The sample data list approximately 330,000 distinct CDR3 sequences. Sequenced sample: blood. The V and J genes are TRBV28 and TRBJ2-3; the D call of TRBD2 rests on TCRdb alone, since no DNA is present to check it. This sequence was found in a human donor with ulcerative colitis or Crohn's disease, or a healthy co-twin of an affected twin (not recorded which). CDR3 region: CASSSPGLAGGLADTQYF.